These T cell receptor beta chains were read from a single sample in a study of shared T cell receptors in the human thymus. Repertoires were generated with immunoSEQ multiplex PCR, while TCRdb's copy carries only in-frame clones and drops some. The sample gives roughly 500,000 clones, 78% of which show up once; more than 0.01% is in the top ten. This sample also appeared in a second study, on human thymus T cells.

The specimen was thymocytes. All receptors come from a boy in the first two years of life with a congenital heart defect. Both conserved end residues are part of each CDR3. Each record gives: D gene, V gene, clone size, J gene, CDR3 DNA, CDR3 protein. A D gene is named only where the DNA matches it firmly. Rows may omit the clone size; those that give it use once, few, many or a size class.

TRBD1	TRBV4-3	.	TRBJ2-3	TGCGCCAGCAGCCATGAGATCAGGGGGTCGAAAGATACGCAGTATTTT	CASSHEIRGSKDTQYF
.	TRBV6-5	.	TRBJ2-7	TGTGCCAGCAGTTCACCCGACAGGTCATCCTACGAGCAGTACTTC	CASSSPDRSSYEQYF
.	TRBV11-2	.	TRBJ2-7	TGTGCCAGCAGCACCGAGATCGACGAGCAGTACTTC	CASSTEIDEQYF
TRBD1	TRBV27	.	TRBJ1-5	TGTGCCAGCAGGACAGGGATGCACAATCAGCCCCAGCATTTT	CASRTGMHNQPQHF
.	TRBV13	.	TRBJ2-7	TGTGCCAGCAGCTTAGATCGCTACGAGCAGTACTTC	CASSLDRYEQYF
TRBD2	TRBV9	.	TRBJ2-3	TGTGCCAGCAGCTCCTACCCGGGACTAGCTACAGATACGCAGTATTTT	CASSSYPGLATDTQYF
.	TRBV4-3	few	TRBJ2-7	TGCGCCAGCAGCCAAACCTTCCACCGGGACACCATCTACGAGCAGTACTTC	CASSQTFHRDTIYEQYF
TRBD1	TRBV7-2	.	TRBJ1-3	TGTGCCAGCAGCCCGACAGGGAAGTCTGGAAACACCATATATTTT	CASSPTGKSGNTIYF
TRBD2	TRBV7-2	.	TRBJ2-7	TGTGCCAGCAGCTTACCCGGGAGGGCCTCCTACGAGCAGTACTTC	CASSLPGRASYEQYF
.	TRBV19	.	TRBJ1-1	TGTGCCAGTAGTATAGTCCCTCGCCAGGGAGGACCTGAAGCTTTCTTT	CASSIVPRQGGPEAFF
TRBD2	TRBV2	.	TRBJ2-4	TGTGCCAGCAGTATACTAGCGGGAGGGCCTTTAGCCAAAAACATTCAGTACTTC	CASSILAGGPLAKNIQYF
.	TRBV6-6	.	TRBJ2-7	TGTGCCAGCAGTTTCCGGGATAACGTTTACTCCTACGAGCAGTACTTC	CASSFRDNVYSYEQYF
TRBD2	TRBV6-6	.	TRBJ2-7	TGTGCCAGCACTCCCGGGGGAGCTAGCGGGAGTGGAGAGCAGTACTTC	CASTPGGASGSGEQYF
.	TRBV4-3	.	TRBJ1-3	TGCGCCAGCAGCCTCCGAGGCGGGGGGCAGGTTGGAAACACCATATATTTT	CASSLRGGGQVGNTIYF
TRBD2	TRBV19	.	TRBJ2-3	TGTGCCAGTAGCCCCCCGGGGGGGCGGCTAGCGGGTTACACAGATACGCAGTATTTT	CASSPPGGRLAGYTDTQYF
TRBD1	TRBV27	.	TRBJ2-7	TGTGCCAGCAGTTTACCGAACAAACCGCCGGGACAGGGGAACCACGAGCAGTACTTC	CASSLPNKPPGQGNHEQYF
TRBD2	TRBV30	few	TRBJ2-7	TGTGCCTGGAGTCTCCTAGCGGGACCCTACGAGCAGTACTTC	CAWSLLAGPYEQYF
TRBD2	TRBV15	once	TRBJ2-7	TGTGCCACCAGCGCTGGACTAGCGGGAGAATCCTACGAGCAGTACTTC	CATSAGLAGESYEQYF
.	TRBV5-6	.	TRBJ1-4	TGTGCCAGCAGCTTCGTCCGGCGAGGTGGTAATGAAAAACTGTTTTTT	CASSFVRRGGNEKLFF
TRBD2	TRBV28	.	TRBJ2-7	TGTGCCAGCAGTTTAAGACTAGCGGGAGGAACCTACTGGGAGCAGTACTTC	CASSLRLAGGTYWEQYF